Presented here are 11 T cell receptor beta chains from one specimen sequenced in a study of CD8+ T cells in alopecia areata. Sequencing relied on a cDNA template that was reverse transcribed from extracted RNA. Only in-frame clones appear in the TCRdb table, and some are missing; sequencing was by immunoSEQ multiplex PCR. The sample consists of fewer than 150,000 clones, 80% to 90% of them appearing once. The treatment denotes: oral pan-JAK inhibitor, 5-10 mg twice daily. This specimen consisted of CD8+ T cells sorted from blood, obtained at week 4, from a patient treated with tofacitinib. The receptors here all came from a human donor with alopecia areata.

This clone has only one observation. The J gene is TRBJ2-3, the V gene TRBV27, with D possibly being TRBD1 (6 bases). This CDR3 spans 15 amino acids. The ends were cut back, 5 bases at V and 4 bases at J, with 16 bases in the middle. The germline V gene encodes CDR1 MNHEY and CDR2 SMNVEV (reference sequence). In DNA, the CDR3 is TGTGCCAGCAGTCCCAACAGGGTAATCCCAGATACGCAGTATTTT. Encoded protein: CASSPNRVIPDTQYF.

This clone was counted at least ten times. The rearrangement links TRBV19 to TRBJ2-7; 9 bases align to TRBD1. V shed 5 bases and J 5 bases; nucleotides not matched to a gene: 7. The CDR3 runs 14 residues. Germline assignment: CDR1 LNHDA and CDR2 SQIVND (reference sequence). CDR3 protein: CASSARTGVNEQYF. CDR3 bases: TGTGCCAGTAGTGCCCGGACAGGGGTTAACGAGCAGTACTTC.

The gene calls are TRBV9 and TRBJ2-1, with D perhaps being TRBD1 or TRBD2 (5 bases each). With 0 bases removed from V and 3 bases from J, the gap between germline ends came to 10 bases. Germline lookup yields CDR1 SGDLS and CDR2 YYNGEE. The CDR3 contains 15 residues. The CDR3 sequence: CASSVAGQNYNEQFF. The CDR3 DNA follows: TGTGCCAGCAGCGTAGCGGGGCAGAACTACAATGAGCAGTTCTTC. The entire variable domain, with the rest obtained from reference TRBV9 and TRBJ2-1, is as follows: DSGVTQTPKHLITATGQRVTLRCSPRSGDLSVYWYQQSLDQGLQFLIQYYNGEERAKGNILERFSAQQFPDLHSELNLSSLELGDSALYFCASSVAGQNYNEQFFGPGTRLTVL.

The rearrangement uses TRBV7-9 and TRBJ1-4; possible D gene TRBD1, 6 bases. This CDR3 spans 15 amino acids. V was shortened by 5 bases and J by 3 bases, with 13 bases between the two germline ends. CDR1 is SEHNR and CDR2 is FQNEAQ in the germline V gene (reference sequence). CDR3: CASSPETGANEKLFF. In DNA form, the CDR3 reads TGTGCCAGCAGCCCCGAGACAGGTGCTAATGAAAAACTGTTTTTT.

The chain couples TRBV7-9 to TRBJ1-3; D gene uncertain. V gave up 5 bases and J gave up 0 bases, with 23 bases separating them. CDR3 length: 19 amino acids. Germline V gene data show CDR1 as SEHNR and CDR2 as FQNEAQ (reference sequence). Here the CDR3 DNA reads TGTGCCAGCAGCACGAAGACACGGCTGAAACCCAACTCTGGAAACACCATATATTTT. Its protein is CASSTKTRLKPNSGNTIYF.

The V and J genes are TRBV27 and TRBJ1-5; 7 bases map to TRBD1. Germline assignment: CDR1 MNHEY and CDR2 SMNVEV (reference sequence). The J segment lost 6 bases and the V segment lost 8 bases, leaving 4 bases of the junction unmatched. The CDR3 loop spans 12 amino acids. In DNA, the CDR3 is TGTGCCAGCGCGACAGGGCTTCAGCCCCAGCATTTT. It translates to CASATGLQPQHF.

DNA for the CDR3: TGTGCCAGCAGCTTAGGGGTCAATGAGCAGTTCTTC. Amino acids: CASSLGVNEQFF. V is TRBV11-2 and J is TRBJ2-1; D call uncertain. Germline V gene sequence: CDR1 SGHAT, CDR2 FQNNGV. The CDR3 has 12 residues. Trimming removed 1 base from V and 6 bases from J, with 4 bases in between.

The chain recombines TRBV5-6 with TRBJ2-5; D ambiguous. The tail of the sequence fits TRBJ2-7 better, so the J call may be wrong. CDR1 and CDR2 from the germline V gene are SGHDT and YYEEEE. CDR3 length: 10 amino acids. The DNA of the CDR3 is TGTGCCAGCGGGTTATACGAGCAGTACTTC. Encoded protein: CASGLYEQYF.

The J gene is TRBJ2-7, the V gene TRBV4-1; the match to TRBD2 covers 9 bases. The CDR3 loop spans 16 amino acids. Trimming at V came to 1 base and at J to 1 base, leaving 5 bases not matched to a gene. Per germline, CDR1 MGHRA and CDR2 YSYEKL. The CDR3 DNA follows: TGCGCCAGCAGCCAAGGGGGTAGCGGGGGTTCCTACGAGCAGTACTTC. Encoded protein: CASSQGGSGGSYEQYF.

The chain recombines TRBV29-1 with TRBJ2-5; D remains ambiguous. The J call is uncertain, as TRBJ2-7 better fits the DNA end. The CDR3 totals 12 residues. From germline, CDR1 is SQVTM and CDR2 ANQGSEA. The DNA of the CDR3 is TGCAGCGTTGGATGGCCCTCCTACGAGCAGTACTTC. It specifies CSVGWPSYEQYF.

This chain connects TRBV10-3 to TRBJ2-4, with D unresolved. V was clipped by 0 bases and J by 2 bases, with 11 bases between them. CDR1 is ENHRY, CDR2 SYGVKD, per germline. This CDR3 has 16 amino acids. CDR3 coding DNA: TGTGCCATCAGTGAGTCTGGCAGAGGAACCAAAAACATTCAGTACTTC. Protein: CAISESGRGTKNIQYF.